This T cell receptor (beta chain) emerged from a study of blood T cell repertoires in COVID-19. Study-wide background: Some COVID-19 samples were acute and others convalescent; all came from the United States, Italy and Spain.

The authors' processing: Quantification of nucleated cells was approximated via reference gene primer amplification. Assay: immunoSEQ multiplex PCR; the TCRdb copy retains only in-frame clones and omits some. V, J and clone size are taken as reported in that table, and D and trimming were inferred from the DNA itself. The profile shows a few hundred thousand clones, roughly 84% of them singletons. Germline CDR1 reads MNHEY; CDR2 reads SMNVEV (reference sequence). V gave up 6 bases and J gave up 4 bases; unmatched junction bases: 13. The CDR3 is made up of 16 amino acids. This sequence was found in a man aged 50-60 years with active or convalescent COVID-19. The gene calls are TRBV27 and TRBJ2-7; 9 nucleotides line up with TRBD1. Sequenced input: peripheral blood. In DNA, the CDR3 is TGTGCCAGCAGACCTCTCGACAGGGGGTTTGGGTACGAGCAGTACTTC. Translation gives CASRPLDRGFGYEQYF.